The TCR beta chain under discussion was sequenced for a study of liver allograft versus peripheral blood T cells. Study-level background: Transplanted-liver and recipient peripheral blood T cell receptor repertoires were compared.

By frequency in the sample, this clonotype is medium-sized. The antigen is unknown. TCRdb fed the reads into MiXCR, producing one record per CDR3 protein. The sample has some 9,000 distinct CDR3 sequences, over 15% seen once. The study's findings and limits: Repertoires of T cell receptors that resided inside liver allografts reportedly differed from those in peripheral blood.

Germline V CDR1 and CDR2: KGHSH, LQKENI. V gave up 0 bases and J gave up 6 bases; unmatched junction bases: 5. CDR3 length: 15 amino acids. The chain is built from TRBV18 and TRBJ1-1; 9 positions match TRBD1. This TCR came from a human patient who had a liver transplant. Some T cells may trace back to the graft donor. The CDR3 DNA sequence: TGTGCCAGCTCACCACCCTCCCGACAGGGGGCTGAAGCTTTCTTT. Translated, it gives CASSPPSRQGAEAFF.